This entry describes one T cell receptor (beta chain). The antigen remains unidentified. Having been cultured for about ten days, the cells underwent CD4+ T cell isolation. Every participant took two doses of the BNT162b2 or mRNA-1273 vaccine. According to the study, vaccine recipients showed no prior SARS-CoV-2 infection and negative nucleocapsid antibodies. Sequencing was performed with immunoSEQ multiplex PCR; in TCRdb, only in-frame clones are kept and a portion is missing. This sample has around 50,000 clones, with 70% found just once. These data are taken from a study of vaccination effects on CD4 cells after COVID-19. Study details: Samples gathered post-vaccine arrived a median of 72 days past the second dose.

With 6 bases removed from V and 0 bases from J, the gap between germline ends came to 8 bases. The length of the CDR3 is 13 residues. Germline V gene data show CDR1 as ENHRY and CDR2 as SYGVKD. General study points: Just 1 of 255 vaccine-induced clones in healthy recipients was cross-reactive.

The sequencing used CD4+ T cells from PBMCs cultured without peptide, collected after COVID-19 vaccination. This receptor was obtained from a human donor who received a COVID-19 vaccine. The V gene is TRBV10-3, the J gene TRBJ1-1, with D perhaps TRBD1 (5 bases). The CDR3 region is CAIRTTVNTEAFF. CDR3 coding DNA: TGTGCCATCAGAACGACAGTGAACACTGAAGCTTTCTTT.